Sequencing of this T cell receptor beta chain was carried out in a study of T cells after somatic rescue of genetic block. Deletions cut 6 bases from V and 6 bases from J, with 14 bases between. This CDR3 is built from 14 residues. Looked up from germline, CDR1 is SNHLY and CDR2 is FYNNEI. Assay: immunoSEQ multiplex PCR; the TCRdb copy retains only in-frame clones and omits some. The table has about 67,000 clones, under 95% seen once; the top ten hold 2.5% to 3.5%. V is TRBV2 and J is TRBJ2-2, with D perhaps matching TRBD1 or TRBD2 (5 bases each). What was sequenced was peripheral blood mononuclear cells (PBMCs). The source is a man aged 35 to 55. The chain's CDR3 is CASSRGGSPGELFF. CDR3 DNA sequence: TGTGCCAGCAGCCGTGGGGGAAGCCCCGGGGAGCTGTTTTTT.